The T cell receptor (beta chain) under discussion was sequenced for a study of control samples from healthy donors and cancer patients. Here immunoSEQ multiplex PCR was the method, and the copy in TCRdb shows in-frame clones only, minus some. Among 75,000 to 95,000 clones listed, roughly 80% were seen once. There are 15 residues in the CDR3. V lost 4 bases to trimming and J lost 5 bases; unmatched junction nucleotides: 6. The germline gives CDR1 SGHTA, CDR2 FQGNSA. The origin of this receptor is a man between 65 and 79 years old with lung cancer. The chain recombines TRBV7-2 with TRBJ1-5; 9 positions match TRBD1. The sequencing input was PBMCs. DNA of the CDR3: TGTGCCAGCAGCTCCCGCACAGGGGGCGATCAGCCCCAGCATTTT. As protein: CASSSRTGGDQPQHF.